This T cell receptor (beta chain) was recovered during a study of cytomegalovirus exposure and HLA in healthy donors. Study in general: A data release that came early held roughly 80 million unique TCRs from HLA-typed donors. Study results and limitations: Later analysis revealed greater clonal expansion in HLA-associated TCR beta chains than in equally common others. Cytomegalovirus association was listed for roughly 160 TCR beta chains. For most TCR beta V segments, an earlier analysis put the productive rate at about 90% or about 30% of the time.

V lost 1 base, J lost 1 base, and 2 bases stayed unmatched. This CDR3 has 15 amino acids. Germline assignment: CDR1 SNHLY and CDR2 FYNNEI. Primers included in the PCR were 60 Vbeta and 13 Jbeta primers. Sequencing used immunoSEQ multiplex PCR; TCRdb keeps in-frame clones, though not all of them. The sample has approximately 120,000 clones, approximately 74% seen once. A word on this clone: Its antigen is currently unknown.

V gene TRBV2 combines with J gene TRBJ1-2, with 8 positions matching TRBD1. Sequencing was done on a sample of PBMCs. The receptor comes from a man aged 40-55 years in good health and CMV-seropositive. Here the CDR3 reads CASSEGDRNNYGYTF. The CDR3 DNA reads TGTGCCAGCAGTGAAGGGGACAGGAATAACTATGGCTACACCTTC.